This is a list of T cell receptor beta chains from one sample in a study of blood T cells in healthy people across ages. A single record per CDR3 protein comes from TCRdb applying MiXCR to the 5' RACE reads. The table records some 640,000 distinct CDR3 sequences, around half of them present only once. Input material: blood. The receptors originated from a woman aged 60 to 75 in good health. CDR3s include the opening cysteine and the closing phenylalanine or tryptophan. The D gene is left open where the match is weak. Size is omitted from some rows. Given values are once, few, many or a class for expanded clones.

many,TRBD1,TRBJ1-4,TRBV7-2,CASGRQGAASEKLFF,TGTGCCAGCGGCAGACAGGGGGCCGCGAGTGAAAAACTGTTTTTT
NA,NA,TRBJ1-6,TRBV27,CASKQKREFILVGDNSPLHF,TGTGCCAGCAAGCAAAAGAGGGAATTCATATTGGTGGGCGATAATTCACCCCTCCACTTT
NA,TRBD1,TRBJ2-7,TRBV12-3/TRBV12-4,CASRPQGAGYNEQYF,TGTGCCAGCAGACCCCAGGGGGCAGGCTACAATGAGCAGTACTTC
few,NA,TRBJ1-1,TRBV12-3/TRBV12-4,CASSPGQLNTEAFF,TGTGCCAGCAGTCCCGGACAGTTGAACACTGAAGCTTTCTTT
NA,TRBD1,TRBJ1-1,TRBV9,CASSAWDRVMNTEAFF,TGTGCCAGCAGCGCATGGGACAGGGTGATGAACACTGAAGCTTTCTTT
NA,TRBD1,TRBJ2-2,TRBV20-1,CSASTGVVTGELFF,TGCAGTGCCAGCACAGGGGTGGTTACCGGGGAGCTGTTTTTT
NA,NA,TRBJ1-2,TRBV25-1,CASSPSGVRGNYGYTF,TGTGCCAGCAGTCCGTCTGGGGTCAGGGGAAACTATGGCTACACCTTC
NA,NA,TRBJ2-7,TRBV12-3/TRBV12-4,CASSPRDTINYEQYF,TGTGCCAGCAGTCCCCGGGACACTATCAACTACGAGCAGTACTTC
few,NA,TRBJ2-1,TRBV12-3/TRBV12-4,CASSLIGEQFF,TGTGCCAGCAGTTTGATCGGTGAGCAGTTCTTC
NA,TRBD2,TRBJ2-7,TRBV28,CASTSGTYEQYF,TGTGCCTCGACTAGCGGCACCTACGAGCAGTACTTC
NA,TRBD1,TRBJ2-1,TRBV12-3/TRBV12-4,CASSTRQGIVDEQFF,TGTGCCAGCAGCACCCGACAGGGGATTGTCGATGAGCAGTTCTTC
NA,NA,TRBJ2-5,TRBV12-3/TRBV12-4,CASSAGQFSETQYF,TGTGCCAGCAGTGCCGGACAGTTTTCAGAGACCCAGTACTTC
NA,NA,TRBJ2-7,TRBV9,CASSVGVSATYEQYF,TGTGCCAGCAGCGTAGGGGTTAGCGCCACTTACGAGCAGTACTTC
few,TRBD1,TRBJ2-1,TRBV7-3,CASSLRGQIYNEQFF,TGTGCCAGCAGCTTAAGGGGACAGATTTACAATGAGCAGTTCTTC
NA,NA,TRBJ1-6,TRBV12-3/TRBV12-4,CASNDRSYNSPLHF,TGTGCCAGCAACGACAGGTCCTATAATTCACCCCTCCACTTT
few,TRBD1,TRBJ2-7,TRBV12-3/TRBV12-4,CASSTAGTGVYEQYF,TGTGCCAGCAGTACCGCCGGGACAGGGGTCTACGAGCAGTACTTC
NA,TRBD1,TRBJ2-7,TRBV7-6,CASSLAGQGMEQYF,TGTGCCAGCAGCTTAGCGGGACAGGGGATGGAGCAGTACTTC
NA,TRBD1,TRBJ1-4,TRBV4-2,CASSRRQGAEPANEKLFF,TGTGCCAGCAGCCGACGACAGGGGGCCGAACCCGCTAATGAAAAACTGTTTTTT
NA,TRBD2,TRBJ2-1,TRBV11-2,CASSPGTRGTSSYNEQFF,TGTGCCAGCAGCCCGGGGACTAGGGGAACAAGCTCCTACAATGAGCAGTTCTTC
NA,NA,TRBJ2-5,TRBV20-1,CSASNQSPGLQGETQYF,TGCAGTGCTAGCAATCAATCCCCGGGACTCCAAGGGGAGACCCAGTACTTC
NA,NA,TRBJ2-6,TRBV5-4,CASSPQGLAGANVLTF,TGTGCCAGCAGCCCGCAGGGGCTCGCTGGGGCCAACGTCCTGACTTTC
few,TRBD1,TRBJ2-7,TRBV20-1,CSARSFRQGFMGQYF,TGCAGTGCTAGGAGTTTTCGACAGGGATTTATGGGGCAGTACTTC
NA,NA,TRBJ1-6,TRBV5-1,CASGEDSSYNSPLHF,TGCGCCAGCGGCGAGGACAGCTCCTATAATTCACCCCTCCACTTT
NA,NA,TRBJ2-1,TRBV20-1,CSAGSRDPNEQFF,TGCAGTGCTGGATCCCGGGACCCCAATGAGCAGTTCTTC
many,TRBD1,TRBJ1-4,TRBV20-1,CSAPTRQGYNEKLFF,TGCAGTGCCCCGACCCGACAGGGTTATAATGAAAAACTGTTTTTT
many,NA,TRBJ2-7,TRBV7-2,CASSPLGPLQYF,TGTGCCAGCAGCCCCCTGGGACCGCTGCAGTACTTC
few,NA,TRBJ2-5,TRBV24-1,CATSDQGYQETQYF,TGTGCCACCAGTGACCAGGGTTATCAAGAGACCCAGTACTTC
few,NA,TRBJ2-6,TRBV15,CATRANVLTF,TGTGCCACCCGGGCCAACGTCCTGACTTTC
once,TRBD2,TRBJ2-7,TRBV18,CASSPPGLASSGQYF,TGTGCCAGCTCACCCCCGGGACTAGCGAGCTCCGGGCAGTACTTC
NA,NA,TRBJ2-7,TRBV6-1,CASSHHTGNPYEQYF,TGTGCCAGCAGTCACCATACAGGGAATCCCTACGAGCAGTACTTC
NA,TRBD1,TRBJ2-5,TRBV20-1,CSASDREETQYF,TGCAGTGCTTCGGACAGGGAAGAGACCCAGTACTTC
NA,NA,TRBJ2-6,TRBV28,CASSSTHAGTGANVLTF,TGTGCCAGCAGTTCAACCCACGCGGGTACTGGGGCCAACGTCCTGACTTTC
NA,NA,TRBJ2-1,TRBV20-1,CSARDPNLVNEQFF,TGCAGTGCTAGAGACCCAAACCTAGTAAATGAGCAGTTCTTC
NA,NA,TRBJ1-1,TRBV27,CASSFLQNTEAFF,TGTGCCAGCAGTTTCCTACAGAACACTGAAGCTTTCTTT
few,TRBD1,TRBJ1-4,TRBV18,CASSPFGQAANEKLFF,TGTGCCAGCTCACCCTTCGGACAGGCGGCGAATGAAAAACTGTTTTTT
NA,TRBD1,TRBJ1-2,TRBV5-1,CASSNDRAGYTF,TGTGCCAGCAGCAATGACAGGGCTGGCTACACCTTC
NA,NA,TRBJ1-2,TRBV20-1,CSALGESGDGYTF,TGCAGTGCCTTGGGGGAGTCCGGAGATGGCTACACCTTC
NA,TRBD2,TRBJ2-1,TRBV9,CASSVGLAGVGYNEQFF,TGTGCCAGCAGCGTAGGGTTAGCGGGAGTGGGATACAATGAGCAGTTCTTC
NA,NA,TRBJ1-1,TRBV6-1,CASKLTTGYSEAFF,TGTGCCAGCAAACTGACAACAGGGTACTCTGAAGCTTTCTTT
NA,NA,TRBJ1-1,TRBV7-2,CASSRSGASPNTGAFF,TGTGCCAGCAGCCGCTCCGGAGCAAGTCCGAACACTGGAGCTTTCTTT
few,NA,TRBJ2-1,TRBV29-1,CSGGGGGSYNEQFF,TGCAGCGGGGGAGGGGGAGGGTCCTACAATGAGCAGTTCTTC
NA,NA,TRBJ2-7,TRBV6-2/TRBV6-3,CASSRPDGYEQYF,TGTGCCAGCAGTCGACCGGACGGTTACGAGCAGTACTTC
NA,NA,TRBJ1-5,TRBV11-2,CASSFGTNQPQHF,TGTGCCAGCAGCTTCGGTACTAACCAGCCCCAGCATTTT
many,NA,TRBJ2-5,TRBV10-3,CAISEASAGKETQYF,TGTGCCATCAGTGAGGCGAGCGCGGGAAAAGAGACCCAGTACTTC
NA,NA,TRBJ2-1,TRBV7-6,CASSLGGEASSYNEQFF,TGTGCCAGCAGCTTAGGAGGGGAGGCCAGCTCCTACAATGAGCAGTTCTTC
NA,NA,TRBJ2-1,TRBV4-1,CASSQVGSDEQFF,TGCGCCAGCAGCCAAGTAGGGAGTGATGAGCAGTTCTTC
few,NA,TRBJ2-7,TRBV11-2,CASSLSPEGREQYF,TGTGCCAGCAGCTTATCTCCAGAAGGGCGCGAGCAGTACTTC
many,NA,TRBJ2-3,TRBV11-3,CASSPRGIPDTQYF,TGTGCCAGCAGCCCCCGGGGGATTCCAGATACGCAGTATTTT
many,NA,TRBJ2-5,TRBV7-2,CASSLVGGGETQYF,TGCGCCAGCAGCTTGGTAGGCGGCGGGGAGACCCAGTACTTC
NA,NA,TRBJ1-4,TRBV5-5,CASSSSTGTNEKLFF,TGTGCCAGCAGCTCCTCGACGGGAACTAATGAAAAACTGTTTTTT
few,NA,TRBJ2-7,TRBV18,CASSPSSGRSYEQYF,TGTGCCAGCTCACCCTCAAGCGGGCGATCCTACGAGCAGTACTTC
NA,NA,TRBJ1-1,TRBV7-3,CASSPSIAGTEAFF,TGTGCCAGCAGCCCATCGATAGCTGGCACTGAAGCTTTCTTT
NA,NA,TRBJ2-3,TRBV5-1,CASILVADTQYF,TGCGCCAGCATCTTGGTGGCAGATACGCAGTATTTT
few,NA,TRBJ1-4,TRBV20-1,CSASPGRTNEKLFF,TGCAGTGCGTCCCCAGGGAGAACTAATGAAAAACTGTTTTTT